The 17 T cell receptor beta chains below all came from one sample that was sequenced in a study of blood T cell repertoires in COVID-19 (dated by TCRdb to about 2020). Library method: the immunoSEQ multiplex PCR assay. As stored in TCRdb, this immuneACCESS dataset retains in-frame rearrangements with V and J assigned. A fraction of the clones does not appear; measured against another copy, unresolved V genes explain less than half of the discrepancy, and the remainder lacks a known reason. For this sample there are approximately 170,000 clones; 80% to 90% appear just once. Of the sample, around 1.9% is held by the ten largest clones. Sequenced: peripheral blood. Receptor source: a man younger than 30 who had recovered from COVID-19.

This chain links TRBV19 with TRBJ1-4, with D perhaps TRBD1 (5 bases). The CDR3 is made up of 15 amino acids. V dropped 7 bases and J dropped 7 bases, with 19 bases sitting between them. Germline V lookup: CDR1 LNHDA, CDR2 SQIVND (reference sequence). Here the CDR3 reads CASTNFGGKGEKLFF. For the CDR3, the DNA is TGTGCCAGTACTAACTTTGGGGGGAAGGGTGAAAAACTGTTTTTT.

This clone turned up a few times. The J gene is TRBJ1-2, the V gene TRBV27, with D possibly TRBD1 on 5 matching bases. There are 16 residues in the CDR3. Germline V CDR1 and CDR2: MNHEY, SMNVEV (reference sequence). V lost 4 bases, J lost 5 bases, and 20 bases lay in between. CDR3 nucleotides: TGTGCCAGCAGTTACCTCCAGGGCACAGGCGAATATGGCTACACCTTC. This sequence encodes CASSYLQGTGEYGYTF.

This clone was counted only a few times. This chain connects TRBV6-5 to TRBJ1-2, with 10 positions matching TRBD1. The ends lost 6 bases at V and 4 bases at J; junction bases unmatched: 5. The CDR3 length is 14 residues. Germline values: CDR1 MNHEY, CDR2 SVGAGI. CDR3 in DNA: TGTGCCAGCAGCCTCGGGACAGGGGCCTATGGCTACACCTTC. It translates to CASSLGTGAYGYTF.

The V and J genes are TRBV5-1 and TRBJ1-2; a weak D match, TRBD1 (6 bases). CDR1 SGHRS and CDR2 YFSETQ come from the germline V gene. This CDR3 contains 14 residues. V was trimmed by 0 bases and J by 2 bases, leaving 8 bases between them. CDR3 residues: CASSLGDNNYGYTF. The CDR3 DNA follows: TGCGCCAGCAGCTTGGGGGACAACAACTATGGCTACACCTTC. Filled out from reference TRBV5-1 and TRBJ1-2, the complete variable domain reads KAGVTQTPRYLIKTRGQQVTLSCSPISGHRSVSWYQQTPGQGLQFLFEYFSETQRNKGNFPGRFSGRQFSNSRSEMNVSTLELGDSALYLCASSLGDNNYGYTFGSGTRLTVV.

V usage is TRBV6-2 or TRBV6-3 and J usage is TRBJ2-3; D not certain. The CDR3 sequence is 13 residues long. V lost 6 bases and J lost 4, with 11 bases in between. In germline, CDR1 is MNHEY, CDR2 SVGEGT. This CDR3 is CASSRRLADTQYF. The CDR3 DNA reads TGTGCCAGCAGCCGGCGGTTGGCAGATACGCAGTATTTT.

The gene calls are TRBV11-1 and TRBJ1-1; no clear D gene. Trimming shortened V by 3 bases and J by 3 bases, and 8 bases separated the two germline ends. The germline V gene has CDR1 SGHAT and CDR2 FQDESV (reference sequence). The CDR3 runs 13 residues. Here the CDR3 DNA reads TGTGCCAGCAGCTTGGGAGGGCACACTGAAGCTTTCTTT. Protein sequence: CASSLGGHTEAFF. Full variable domain (rest looked up from reference TRBV11-1 and TRBJ1-1): EAEVAQSPRYKITEKSQAVAFWCDPISGHATLYWYRQILGQGPELLVQFQDESVVDDSQLPKDRFSAERLKGVDSTLKIQPAELGDSAMYLCASSLGGHTEAFFGQGTRLTVV.

This clone was recorded only once. V and J are TRBV27 and TRBJ2-1; 8 bases line up with TRBD1. The CDR3 contains 15 residues. V lost 3 bases to trimming and J lost 4 bases; unmatched junction nucleotides: 5. Germline V CDR1 and CDR2: MNHEY, SMNVEV (reference sequence). The CDR3 here is CASSFQGAVYNEQFF. The CDR3 DNA follows: TGTGCCAGCAGTTTTCAGGGGGCTGTTTACAATGAGCAGTTCTTC.

The chain links TRBV30 to TRBJ1-3; 7 bases map to TRBD1. The CDR3 is made up of 14 amino acids. Germline V lookup: CDR1 GTSNPN, CDR2 SVGIG (reference sequence). The ends lost 3 bases at V and 4 bases at J; junction bases unmatched: 6. The DNA for the CDR3 is TGTGCCTGGAGACAGGGGTGGAAAGGAAACACCATATATTTT. Translating gives CAWRQGWKGNTIYF.

J is TRBJ1-1 and V is TRBV5-8; TRBD1 matches at 8 bases. J gave up 2 bases and V 2 bases, and 2 bases lay outside the gene matches. The CDR3 contains 14 residues. Germline lookup yields CDR1 SGHTS and CDR2 YDEGEE. This CDR3 reads CASSFDRGNTEAFF. In nucleotides, the CDR3 is TGTGCCAGCAGCTTCGACAGGGGAAACACTGAAGCTTTCTTT.

The V call is TRBV18, the J call TRBJ2-1; 9 bases are a match to TRBD1. The germline V gene has CDR1 KGHSH and CDR2 LQKENI. With 3 bases clipped from V and 3 bases from J, the junction kept 3 bases outside the gene matches. The length of the CDR3 is 15 residues. As DNA, the CDR3 is TGTGCCAGCTCACCGGGACAGGGAGTCTACAATGAGCAGTTCTTC. It encodes CASSPGQGVYNEQFF.

The chain uses TRBV19 and TRBJ1-1; weak D call: TRBD1 (5 bases). V dropped 7 bases and J dropped 0 bases, with 15 bases sitting between them. This CDR3 has 15 amino acids. CDR1 LNHDA and CDR2 SQIVND come from the germline V gene (reference sequence). CDR3 amino acids: CASMGGDLMNTEAFF. The CDR3 DNA reads as TGTGCCAGTATGGGGGGGGACTTAATGAACACTGAAGCTTTCTTT.

This chain joins TRBV7-2 and TRBJ1-4, with D possibly being TRBD1 (5 bases). The germline V gene has CDR1 SGHTA and CDR2 FQGNSA. V lost 5 bases and J lost 7, with 14 bases in between. This CDR3 region has 14 residues. The DNA of the CDR3 is TGTGCCAGCAGCCCAGGGAGGATAAGTGAAAAACTGTTTTTT. This codes for CASSPGRISEKLFF.

V and J are TRBV19 and TRBJ2-7; 9 bases are shared with TRBD1. This CDR3 comprises 19 residues. The V gene's germline CDR1 is LNHDA and CDR2 SQIVND (reference sequence). V was clipped by 1 base and J by 5 bases; unmatched bases: 18. CDR3 protein: CASSIGVRTGVAKGNEQYF. DNA for the CDR3: TGTGCCAGTAGTATAGGGGTCCGGACAGGGGTCGCCAAGGGGAACGAGCAGTACTTC.

This chain connects TRBV24-1 to TRBJ2-1, with D perhaps matching TRBD2 (6 bases). V was pared by 4 bases and J by 6 bases, with 12 bases between. Germline values: CDR1 KGHDR, CDR2 SFDVKD. This CDR3 spans 14 amino acids. CDR3 coding DNA: TGTGCCACCAGTGAGCCAGCGGGTCCCAATGAGCAGTTCTTC. This sequence encodes CATSEPAGPNEQFF.

This clone was observed a single time. The DNA of the CDR3 is TGTGCCAGCACCAGCTCCTATAATTCACCCCTCCACTTT. Translating gives CASTSSYNSPLHF. The chain joins TRBV11-2 to TRBJ1-6; D remains unclear. CDR3 length equals 13 residues. The germline V gene has CDR1 SGHAT and CDR2 FQNNGV. The V end was cut by 7 bases, the J end by 0 bases, with 4 bases between.

CDR3 in amino acids: CASSNRLGTYEQYF. Written as DNA, the CDR3 is TGTGCCAGCAGTAATCGACTGGGTACCTACGAGCAGTACTTC. This chain uses TRBV6-5 with TRBJ2-7, with D unclear. CDR3 length: 14 residues. The germline V gene has CDR1 MNHEY and CDR2 SVGAGI. The V and J ends lost 5 bases and 2 bases respectively, with 13 bases between them.

The chain combines TRBV10-1 with TRBJ2-4; 7 nucleotides match TRBD1. The V gene end was trimmed by 8 bases and the J gene end by 1 base; junction bases not matched to a gene: 8. This CDR3 region has 15 residues. In germline, CDR1 is WNHNN, CDR2 SYGVQD (reference sequence). The CDR3 region is CASPPSTGAKNIQYF. CDR3 sequence (DNA): TGCGCCAGCCCCCCCTCGACAGGGGCCAAAAACATTCAGTACTTC.